The clone carrying this T cell receptor beta chain was detected ten times or more. Its antigen is still unknown. The data were taken from a study of molecular identifiers for immune sequencing clone quantification. Looking at the study overall: Naive CD8 RNA (20,000 or 100,000 cells) was divided into five aliquots, with four sequenced.

With 0 bases removed from V and 2 bases from J, the gap between germline ends came to 18 bases. From germline, CDR1 is LGHNA and CDR2 YSLEER. The CDR3 runs to 18 residues. TCRdb passed the PCR reads through MiXCR, listing each CDR3 protein once. The table has a few hundred thousand distinct CDR3 sequences, about a fifth seen once. Whole-study results and caveats: Molecules of identical TCR sharing a barcode could underestimate highly expanded clone sizes.

The rearrangement uses TRBV4-3 and TRBJ2-3; weak D call: TRBD1 (6 bases). Sequenced input: naive CD8+ T cells from blood, with Jurkat cell RNA spiked in. Subset specified: FACS-sorted CD8+CD4-CCR7+CD45RA+ naive T cells. The TCR comes from a human donor in good health. Some libraries in this study had Jurkat cell RNA spiked in. The CDR3 region has the DNA TGCGCCAGCAGCCAAGACTCCCCCGCACCGGGACACACAGATACGCAGTATTTT. It specifies CASSQDSPAPGHTDTQYF.